These 21 T cell receptor beta chains were sequenced from one sample in a study of T cell changes during pregnancy in multiple sclerosis (dated by TCRdb to the late 2010s). Library construction relied on the immunoSEQ multiplex PCR assay. The table comes from immuneACCESS by way of TCRdb, which keeps in-frame sequences with V and J called. Part of the clones is missing from these tables; in studies checked, under half for an unresolved V gene and the rest for unknown reasons. For this sample there are roughly 40,000 clones; about 92% appear just once. 1.2% of the sample goes to the ten largest clones. Sequenced material: peripheral blood, taken before pregnancy. The receptors derive from a female donor with multiple sclerosis, enrolled in a pregnancy study.

The rearrangement joins TRBV6-4 to TRBJ2-1; 7 nucleotides line up with TRBD1. V lost 0 bases and J lost 3; bases outside the gene matches: 2. Germline CDR1 and CDR2: MRHNA and SNTAGT. This CDR3 contains 15 residues. In DNA, the CDR3 is TGTGCCAGCAGTGACTCGCCAGGGGGCTACAATGAGCAGTTCTTC. The encoded protein is CASSDSPGGYNEQFF.

V and J are TRBV19 and TRBJ2-7; D is uncertain. The CDR3 contains 14 residues. Per the germline V gene, CDR1 is LNHDA and CDR2 is SQIVND (reference sequence). V dropped 5 bases and J dropped 6 bases, with 17 bases sitting between them. Here the CDR3 DNA reads TGTGCCAGTAGTCCCCGACCTGTTGGAGCCGAGCAGTACTTC. Translated, it gives CASSPRPVGAEQYF.

The chain links TRBV19 to TRBJ2-7; a possible D gene is TRBD1 (5 bases). The CDR3 is made up of 13 amino acids. Germline values: CDR1 LNHDA, CDR2 SQIVND (reference sequence). V was shortened by 5 bases and J by 4 bases, with 12 bases between the two germline ends. The chain's CDR3 is CASSPGDSYEQYF. DNA of the CDR3: TGTGCCAGTAGTCCGGGCGACAGTTACGAGCAGTACTTC.

This clone was seen a single time. The chain employs TRBV7-9 and TRBJ2-5, with a possible D match to TRBD2 (7 bases). This CDR3 spans 17 amino acids. The V and J ends lost 6 bases and 2 bases respectively, with 22 bases between them. Germline V lookup: CDR1 SEHNR, CDR2 FQNEAQ (reference sequence). The CDR3 is CASRPRVGGAGQETQYF. The CDR3 nucleotides read TGTGCCAGCAGACCTAGGGTTGGGGGGGCAGGACAAGAGACCCAGTACTTC. Full variable domain (outside the CDR3, taken from reference TRBV7-9 and TRBJ2-5): DTGVSQNPRHKITKRGQNVTFRCDPISEHNRLYWYRQTLGQGPEFLTYFQNEAQLEKSRLLSDRFSAERPKGSFSTLEIQRTEQGDSAMYLCASRPRVGGAGQETQYFGPGTRLLVL.

This clone showed up just once. CDR3 in amino acids: CACKVGQGFGVDQPQHF. CDR3 nucleotide sequence: TGTGCCTGCAAAGTCGGACAGGGTTTTGGAGTAGATCAGCCCCAGCATTTT. The chain employs TRBV30 and TRBJ1-5, with TRBD1 matching 8 bases. Germline lookup yields CDR1 GTSNPN and CDR2 SVGIG (reference sequence). Unmatched junction bases numbered 18, after V lost 6 bases and J lost 5 bases. The CDR3 spans 17 residues.

A single count supports this clone. This chain links TRBV16 with TRBJ1-1, with D possibly matching TRBD1 (6 bases). This CDR3 spans 15 amino acids. Deletions cut 4 bases from V and 0 bases from J, with 12 bases between. Germline lookup yields CDR1 KGHSY and CDR2 FQNENV. The CDR3 DNA follows: TGTGCCAGCAGCCCGACCCAGGGGTTGAACACTGAAGCTTTCTTT. Translation gives CASSPTQGLNTEAFF.

The chain links TRBV12-5 to TRBJ2-5, with 13 bases fitting TRBD2. Germline CDR1 LGHNT, CDR2 FRNRAP. V was clipped by 1 base and J by 4 bases; unmatched bases: 0. This CDR3 comprises 15 residues. The CDR3 bases are TGTGCTAGTGGTTTGGGGACTAGCGGGGGAGAGACCCAGTACTTC. Its translation: CASGLGTSGGETQYF.

The gene calls are TRBV2 and TRBJ2-1; tentative D call: TRBD2 (5 bases). Trimming pared 2 bases from V and 0 bases from J, leaving 14 bases between. Germline V gene lookup returns CDR1 SNHLY and CDR2 FYNNEI. This CDR3 region has 17 residues. The DNA of the CDR3 is TGTGCCAGCAGTGAATTGGAGGACTGGAGCTCCTACAATGAGCAGTTCTTC. It specifies CASSELEDWSSYNEQFF.

This sequence joins TRBV2 and TRBJ1-1, with TRBD1 identical over 7 bases. V shed 5 bases and J 1 base; nucleotides not matched to a gene: 4. CDR1 and CDR2 (germline): SNHLY, FYNNEI. The CDR3 covers 14 residues. The CDR3 protein is CASSRTGANTEAFF. CDR3 nucleotide sequence: TGTGCCAGCAGTAGGACAGGAGCGAACACTGAAGCTTTCTTT.

The chain combines TRBV6-5 with TRBJ1-2, with TRBD1 matching 8 bases. Looked up from germline, CDR1 is MNHEY and CDR2 is SVGAGI. V was pared by 6 bases and J by 3 bases, with 3 bases of the junction left unmatched. The CDR3 length is 13 residues. In DNA, the CDR3 is TGTGCCAGCAGCGAGACAGGGGACTATGGCTACACCTTC. This gives the protein CASSETGDYGYTF.

The chain employs TRBV6-4 and TRBJ2-1, with 10 bases matching TRBD2. The CDR3 covers 15 residues. The germline gives CDR1 MRHNA, CDR2 SNTAGT. V was pared by 0 bases and J by 8 bases, with 4 bases of the junction left unmatched. CDR3 DNA sequence: TGTGCCAGCAGTGACTCGCTAGCGGGAGTCGATGAGCAGTTCTTC. Translation gives CASSDSLAGVDEQFF.

The rearrangement links TRBV18 to TRBJ1-1; 8 bases are shared with TRBD1. There are 14 residues in the CDR3. Germline values: CDR1 KGHSH, CDR2 LQKENI. V lost 2 bases to trimming and J lost 7 bases; unmatched junction nucleotides: 6. CDR3 nucleotide sequence: TGTGCCAGCTCACCATCCAGGGGGCGCGGTGAAGCTTTCTTT. This encodes CASSPSRGRGEAFF.

The rearrangement joins TRBV5-6 to TRBJ2-7, with 8 bases matching TRBD1. The CDR3 runs 14 residues. V lost 2 bases and J lost 3; bases outside the gene matches: 4. Germline CDR1 SGHDT, CDR2 YYEEEE. This chain's CDR3 is CASSFGQGIYEQYF. The CDR3 DNA reads as TGTGCCAGCAGCTTCGGACAGGGAATCTACGAGCAGTACTTC. The variable domain in full, with the rest retrieved from reference TRBV5-6 and TRBJ2-7, is DAGVTQSPTHLIKTRGQQVTLRCSPKSGHDTVSWYQQALGQGPQFIFQYYEEEERQRGNFPDRFSGHQFPNYSSELNVNALLLGDSALYLCASSFGQGIYEQYFGPGTRLTVT.

The chain has TRBV10-3 and TRBJ2-3, with 8 bases matching TRBD2. The CDR3 contains 15 residues. The germline V gene encodes CDR1 ENHRY and CDR2 SYGVKD. The ends lost 9 bases at V and 4 bases at J; junction bases unmatched: 12. CDR3 DNA sequence: TGTGCCATAACACCGGGACTAGGGGCAGCAGATACGCAGTATTTT. Encoded protein: CAITPGLGAADTQYF.

J is TRBJ1-5 and V is TRBV28, with 11 nucleotides matching TRBD1. The CDR3 contains 15 residues. CDR1 and CDR2 from the germline V gene are MDHEN and SYDVKM. After removal of 8 bases from V and 6 bases from J, the junction contained 9 bases not matched to a gene. The CDR3 sequence is CASSSGQGASQPQHF. The DNA of the CDR3 is TGTGCCAGCTCAAGCGGACAGGGGGCAAGTCAGCCCCAGCATTTT.

The V call is TRBV9, the J call TRBJ2-2; the D gene is possibly TRBD2 (6 bases). V gave up 0 bases and J gave up 1 base, with 7 bases separating them. Per germline, CDR1 SGDLS and CDR2 YYNGEE. The CDR3 has 15 amino acids. Written as DNA, the CDR3 is TGTGCCAGCAGCGTAGTGGGAGGGAACACCGGGGAGCTGTTTTTT. It specifies CASSVVGGNTGELFF. Looking up the rest from reference TRBV9 and TRBJ2-2 gives the full variable domain: DSGVTQTPKHLITATGQRVTLRCSPRSGDLSVYWYQQSLDQGLQFLIQYYNGEERAKGNILERFSAQQFPDLHSELNLSSLELGDSALYFCASSVVGGNTGELFFGEGSRLTVL.

The V call is TRBV19, the J call TRBJ2-3; 7 bases are a match to TRBD2. This CDR3 has 14 amino acids. Germline V lookup: CDR1 LNHDA, CDR2 SQIVND (reference sequence). V was pared by 8 bases and J by 2 bases, with 7 bases of the junction left unmatched. The DNA of the CDR3 is TGTGCCAGTCAAGACCGGGACTACACAGATACGCAGTATTTT. Protein product: CASQDRDYTDTQYF.

The chain couples TRBV27 to TRBJ2-7; possibly TRBD1 for D (5 bases). The V and J ends lost 6 bases and 5 bases respectively, with 20 bases between them. The germline V gene encodes CDR1 MNHEY and CDR2 SMNVEV (reference sequence). This CDR3 region has 15 residues. CDR3: CASRRHRYEANEQYF. CDR3 DNA sequence: TGTGCCAGCAGGCGACACAGGTACGAAGCCAACGAGCAGTACTTC.

The chain couples TRBV2 to TRBJ1-2; TRBD1 matches 10 bases. This CDR3 has 14 residues. CDR1 SNHLY and CDR2 FYNNEI come from the germline V gene. With 4 bases clipped from V and 8 bases from J, the junction kept 7 bases outside the gene matches. The CDR3 nucleotides are TGTGCCAGCAGTGTTACCGGGACAGGGGTAGGCTACACCTTC. Translated: CASSVTGTGVGYTF.

The genes are TRBV7-9 and TRBJ2-3; 10 bases are a match to TRBD2. Trimming removed 0 bases from V and 6 bases from J; junction bases left unmatched: 6. CDR1 is SEHNR and CDR2 is FQNEAQ in the germline V gene (reference sequence). CDR3 length: 16 residues. The CDR3 is CASSLAWTSGPDTQYF. The CDR3 coding sequence is TGTGCCAGCAGCTTAGCATGGACTAGCGGTCCGGATACGCAGTATTTT.

This chain joins TRBV4-1 and TRBJ2-1; 7 bases fit TRBD1. V shed 0 bases, J shed 2 bases, and the junction held 4 bases outside the gene matches. The CDR3 loop spans 16 amino acids. Germline-derived CDR1 and CDR2 are MGHRA and YSYEKL. CDR3 in DNA: TGCGCCAGCAGCCAAGATCGCGACAGGGCCTACAATGAGCAGTTCTTC. It specifies CASSQDRDRAYNEQFF.